This entry describes one TCR beta chain. Its antigen specificity is not known. No base quality values were provided; no much bigger clone lies one nucleotide off. The CDR3 contains 14 residues, cysteine and phenylalanine counted. Solely the CDR3 DNA is kept, with 42 bases framed from the first base. V is reduced by 1 base and J by 5 bases, leaving a spacing of 11 bases between them. Per the germline V gene, SGHTA is the CDR1 and FQGNSA is the CDR2. The cohort consisted of 600 to 700 healthy bone marrow donors. At the time of sampling, all cohort members were nominally healthy, though unrecorded immune exposures were likely present. The donor tested CMV seropositive, placing the donor among the roughly 270 seropositive members of the cohort. Each donor provided a peripheral blood sample, and peripheral blood mononuclear cells were used for TCR beta sequencing. The Qiagen DNeasy Blood Extraction Kit was used to extract genomic DNA from the blood cell samples.

The data derive from a study of cytomegalovirus exposure and HLA in healthy donors (dated by TCRdb to the late 2010s). Notes on the research overall: An earlier analysis of approximately 590 of the donors reported approximately 300 Gb of sequence data and 117 million unique TCR beta sequences from 150 million to 200 million T cells. About 280 gigabases of sequencing data and tens of millions of unique TCR sequences were included in an early release covering around 650 HLA-typed donors. Of the roughly 400 genotyped donors, over 70% fell in the genetic ancestry cluster associated with self-reported Caucasian donors. The study aimed to test whether cataloging public T cell receptors could reveal signatures of past pathogen exposure. The T cell repertoires of around 670 subjects were profiled by immunosequencing and related to cytomegalovirus serostatus. Along with the roughly 670-subject first cohort, a separate validation cohort of approximately 110 different subjects was used. To predict cytomegalovirus infection status, the study brought together high-throughput TCR immunosequencing, statistical association of individual TCRs with disease status, and machine learning. In a later analysis, previously published TCR beta repertoires from 550 to 700 donors were re-analyzed and high-resolution HLA genotyping was added so that TCR occurrence patterns could be studied. Rather than drawing on any new phenotypic data, the later analysis identified candidate immune exposures from TCR beta sequences and the way those sequences occurred across donors. An earlier analysis of 587 of the donors applied high-throughput TCR beta sequencing to assess whether each TCR beta V gene segment acted as functional or pseudogenic. Alongside the repertoire data, information on donor age, sex, ethnicity and CMV serostatus was compiled. A later genetic analysis took genome-wide SNP genotypes for about 55% of the 666 donors and used that subset as a discovery cohort. All discovery cohort repertoires had been generated using a single sequencing platform. HLA typing included class I and class II loci at four-digit resolution. The number of typed donors differed by locus: about 620-640 for A, B, C, DRB1 and DQB1; about 520 for DQA1; approximately 600 for DPA1; and 400 to 480 for DPB1. Roughly five DR-DQ haplotypes were treated as single units for association and clustering because of strong linkage in the cohort. Among about 370 genotyped donors of the cohort, an average of around 220,000 unique TCR beta nucleotide sequences was sequenced per donor, of which about 19% were non-productive.

Libraries were prepared through the immunoSEQ multiplex PCR assay. The multiplex PCR relied on a mix of 60 forward primers for TCR Vbeta segments and 13 reverse primers for TCR Jbeta segments. Amplification of the CDR3 region of rearranged TCR beta genes was performed with a multiplex PCR assay on genomic DNA. Amplified TCR beta libraries were sequenced as 87-base-pair reads on the Illumina HiSeq System. The paper's data handling went like this. A later analysis counted 75 million to 100 million unique TCR beta chains across the 690 or so repertoires, and approximately 11 million of these chains were shared by at least two donors. Raw reads were error-corrected and collapsed into unique sequences by a nearest-neighbor algorithm in which closely related sequences were merged to remove PCR and sequencing errors. V, D and J gene segments were assigned by aligning CDR3 sequences to IMGT reference sequences. For a sequence to be retained, a match of at least six nucleotides to both a V gene segment and a J gene segment was required. A rearrangement counted as productive if the CDR3 had no stop codons and remained in frame with V and J, and every other rearrangement counted as non-productive. CDR3 was defined according to IMGT convention as the region running from the second conserved V-encoded cysteine to the conserved J-encoded phenylalanine. The earlier analysis of 587 of the donors excluded sequences that lacked an unambiguous match to a single V gene segment. An earlier analysis of 500 to 700 of the donors classified V segments as functional when productive rearrangements were above 56.7% and as segregating when the standard deviation between donors was above 5%. A statistical classification framework was developed to diagnose cytomegalovirus status using the catalog of TCR beta chain sequences. In a later analysis, TCR nucleotide sequences were compared against IMGT/GENE-DB human TR gene sequences so that V and J genes could be assigned. Using the TCRdist pipeline, a later analysis assigned CDR3 sequences along with most-parsimonious VDJ recombination scenarios. A later analysis defined each TCR beta chain by its CDR3 amino acid sequence plus V-gene family, and excluded reads lacking a unique V-gene family. In a later analysis, 450 to 600 highly shared, low-generation-probability nucleotide sequences were removed to address suspected cross-contamination and a sequencing artifact. A later analysis calculated a clonal expansion index for each public chain from normalized within-repertoire ranks of inferred template counts. A later analysis computed generation probabilities with a VDJ recombination model fitted to out-of-frame rearrangements, and checked the results against IGoR. In a later analysis, hypergeometric tests were used to score TCR-TCR, TCR-HLA and TCR-CMV co-occurrence, with a repertoire-size bias correction applied to TCR pairs. To estimate false discovery rates, a later analysis permuted the HLA or CMV assignments 20 times. In a later analysis, co-occurring TCRs were grouped with DBSCAN, and TCRdist sequence similarity was added when clustering was performed within HLA-allele-positive subsets. Repertoires with fewer than 30,000 or more than 120,000 public chains, plus five repertoires with anomalous nucleotide sharing, were excluded from co-occurrence clustering. The immuneACCESS repertoire file appears here via TCRdb, limited to in-frame rearrangements. These files lack a portion of the clones; in checked studies, under half of the deficit traces to unresolved V genes, and the cause of the others is not known. Clonal size and the V and J genes are those of that table, whereas D and trimming came from the DNA. In all, the sample holds around 120,000 clones, and around 70% of those were seen once. The ten top clones hold just under 8.5% of the sample.

Paper-wide results and their limitations: A further reported finding was that TCR beta sequences accurately predicted the HLA-A and HLA-B alleles for most subjects in the first cohort. For the cohort, immune exposure information was limited to CMV serostatus. In a later genetic analysis, a missense DCLRE1C variant was associated with V-gene and J-gene trimming of TCR beta chains, and the association was replicated in an independent cohort. Because counts were too low, roughly 16 rarely observed V segments, including chromosome 9 orphons, were left out of the earlier analysis of 587 of the donors. A later genetic analysis reported fewer N-insertions in productive TCRs among donors in an Asian-associated ancestry cluster than the roughly 690-donor mean. In an earlier analysis of 587 of the donors, most TCR beta V segments appeared in productive rearrangements about 87% or about 30% of the time, broadly matching IMGT annotations. The study listed approximately 150 TCR beta chains as associated with cytomegalovirus. In a later analysis, the rate of TCR association differed among HLA loci, with DRB1 alleles having the most associated TCRs and HLA-C alleles having the fewest. In a later analysis, most CMV-associated TCR beta chains were found to appear HLA-restricted, with HLA associations seemingly driven largely by CMV exposure. The classifier was reported to diagnose cytomegalovirus status with high specificity and sensitivity in both the original and validation cohorts. A later analysis found that HLA-associated TCR beta chains were more clonally expanded and had lower generation probabilities than equally common non-associated chains. Across donors, most TCR sequences were observed very rarely, whereas some public TCRs were present in many individuals. When HLA alleles, especially DR and DQ, strongly co-occurred, attributing TCR associations to individual alleles was difficult. A few of the identified cytomegalovirus-associated TCR beta chains were confirmed in vitro to be specific for cytomegalovirus antigens. The 87-base-pair reads could not distinguish some IMGT-functional V segments, including TRBV6-2 and TRBV6-3, so those segments were excluded. According to a later analysis, parvovirus B19, influenza, CMV and Epstein-Barr virus appeared linked to several top co-occurrence clusters. The authors suggested that the approach could potentially be extended to other disease states and immunological phenotypes. HLA typing was unavailable for some donors at each locus, so association tests used only the typed subset. Roughly uniform sequencing depth across donors was assumed in presence/absence analyses, although this assumption may not hold. Specific HLA alleles were associated with roughly 17,000 TCR beta sequences at a false discovery rate of 0.05 in a later analysis. A cluster of highly shared sequence variants was judged likely to represent a technical artifact of the sequencing pipeline. The cohort was sequenced for TCR beta chains only, and without alpha or paired-chain data the features that could be detected were limited. Linkage disequilibrium might explain the correlated functional status among segregating V segments, but an unknown experimental factor could not be excluded.

Recombination connected TRBV7-2 to TRBJ2-5, and the D gene may be TRBD1, 5 bases matching. Sample: PBMCs. The TCR was taken from a woman in her thirties or forties in good health and CMV-seropositive. The nucleotides read TGTGCCAGCAGCTTAGGGGGCCCGGAGGAGACCCAGTACTTC. This encodes CASSLGGPEETQYF.